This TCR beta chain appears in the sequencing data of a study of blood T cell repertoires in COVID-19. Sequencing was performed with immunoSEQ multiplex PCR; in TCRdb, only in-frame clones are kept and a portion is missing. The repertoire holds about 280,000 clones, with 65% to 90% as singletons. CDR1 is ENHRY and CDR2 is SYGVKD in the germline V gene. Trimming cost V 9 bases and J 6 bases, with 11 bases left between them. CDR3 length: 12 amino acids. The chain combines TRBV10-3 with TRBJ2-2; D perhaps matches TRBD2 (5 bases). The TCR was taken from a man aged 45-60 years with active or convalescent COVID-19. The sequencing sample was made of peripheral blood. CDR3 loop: CAMNTGAGELFF. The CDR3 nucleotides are TGTGCCATGAATACCGGGGCCGGGGAGCTGTTTTTT.